This TCR beta chain came from a study of post-analysis software for immune sequencing data. General study results and limits: Patients used five TRBV segments, including TRBV5-6, TRBV5-1 and TRBV20-1, more often than controls.

The ends were cut back, 4 bases at V and 1 base at J, with 11 bases in the middle. There are 14 residues in the CDR3. Germline CDR1 DFQATT, CDR2 SNEGSKA (reference sequence). Unique molecular identifiers were present in the TCR beta cDNA libraries. TCRdb independently ran MiXCR on the PCR reads; one entry per CDR3 protein. The table has hundreds of thousands of distinct CDR3 sequences, roughly 29% seen once; the top ten hold 0.56%. This clonotype was seen only a few times. Antigen: not known. Input material: blood. The sequence derives from a girl aged 10 to 17 with multiple sclerosis. V usage is TRBV20-1 and J usage is TRBJ2-4; no definite D call. The CDR3 nucleotides are TGCAGTGCTATTCTAGATCCGGCCAAAAACATTCAGTACTTC. Protein product: CSAILDPAKNIQYF.